This T cell receptor (beta chain) was captured in a study of blood T cell repertoires in COVID-19. Looking at the study overall: Nucleic acid was either cDNA or gDNA, and it came from T cells, B-cell-depleted T cells, or PBMCs.

Authors' analysis steps: The authors estimated nucleated cell counts from reference gene primer amplification. The method was immunoSEQ multiplex PCR; TCRdb's version includes in-frame clones alone and lacks a portion of them. V and J calls and clone size come straight from that table; D and trimming were deduced from the DNA. The repertoire holds 150,000 to 200,000 clones, with just under 95% as singletons. V lost 3 bases and J lost 7; bases outside the gene matches: 8. Per germline, CDR1 MNHNS and CDR2 SASEGT. The CDR3 has 14 residues. The sequence derives from a woman between 50 and 59 years old with acute or convalescent COVID-19. The rearrangement joins TRBV6-1 to TRBJ2-7; 8 bases line up with TRBD1. The sequencing input was peripheral blood. CDR3 sequence reads: CASSEGQGAWEQYF. DNA of the CDR3: TGTGCCAGCAGTGAGGGTCAGGGGGCTTGGGAGCAGTACTTC.